This entry is about one T cell receptor beta chain. These data come from a study of shared clonotypes between healthy human individuals. Repertoires were generated with immunoSEQ multiplex PCR, while TCRdb's copy carries only in-frame clones and drops some. Of approximately 700,000 clones listed, around four fifths are singletons. Into CD45RA+ naive and CD45RA-negative memory subsets, the CD4+ cells were split. Sample: memory CD4+ T cells sorted from blood. Subset noted: CD45RA-negative fraction. The sequence was obtained from a woman under 40 in good health.

The CDR3 here is CASSEQRTGKNEKLFF. Here the CDR3 DNA reads TGCGCCAGCAGTGAGCAGCGGACAGGCAAGAATGAAAAACTGTTTTTT. The chain recombines TRBV10-2 with TRBJ1-4, with TRBD1 matching over 7 bases. This CDR3 comprises 16 residues. V dropped 2 bases and J dropped 5; count of bases not matched to a gene: 8. The germline V gene encodes CDR1 WSHSY and CDR2 SAAADI.